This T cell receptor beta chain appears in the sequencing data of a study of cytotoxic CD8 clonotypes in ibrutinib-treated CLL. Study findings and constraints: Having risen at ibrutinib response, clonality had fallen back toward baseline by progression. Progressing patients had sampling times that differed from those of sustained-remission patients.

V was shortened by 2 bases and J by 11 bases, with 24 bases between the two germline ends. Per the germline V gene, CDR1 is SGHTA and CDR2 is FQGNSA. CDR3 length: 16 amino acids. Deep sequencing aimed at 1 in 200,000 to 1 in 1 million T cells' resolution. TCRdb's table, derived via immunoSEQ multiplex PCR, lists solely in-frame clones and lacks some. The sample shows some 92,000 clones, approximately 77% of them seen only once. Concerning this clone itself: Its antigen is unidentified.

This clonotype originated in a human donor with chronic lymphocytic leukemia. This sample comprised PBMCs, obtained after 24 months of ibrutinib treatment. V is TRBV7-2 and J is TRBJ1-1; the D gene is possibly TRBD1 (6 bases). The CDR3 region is CASSLSPGTSGRGAFF. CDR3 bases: TGTGCCAGCAGCTTATCCCCAGGGACGTCGGGTAGGGGGGCTTTCTTT. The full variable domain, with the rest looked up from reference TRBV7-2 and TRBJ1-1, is GAGVSQSPSNKVTEKGKDVELRCDPISGHTALYWYRQSLGQGLEFLIYFQGNSAPDKSGLPSDRFSAERTGGSVSTLTIQRTQQEDSAVYLCASSLSPGTSGRGAFFGQGTRLTVV.